Each of the 19 T cell receptor beta chains below was sequenced from the same sample in a study of T cell clonotyping in hematopoietic cell transplantation (dated by TCRdb to the early 2020s). Receptor amplification or capture employed the immunoSEQ multiplex PCR assay. The table was pulled from immuneACCESS by TCRdb, which kept in-frame rearrangements only. Such tables lose some clones; where checked, under half of the loss comes from unresolved V genes, and the rest has no known cause. Within this sample are around 27,000 clones, with 60% to 80% of them counted one time only. The ten largest account for less than 6.5% of the sample. Taken with the paper, the label for time point translates to: recipient sample about 28 days before transplant, after cytoreduction. The input for sequencing was peripheral blood mononuclear cells, taken before stem cell transplant. The receptors derive from a man aged 45-65 years with myelodysplastic syndrome. Some clones in this sample may be carry-over from other donors' samples.

The chain combines TRBV13 with TRBJ2-7, with D tentatively TRBD1 (6 bases). Trimming left V 2 bases short and J 6 bases short, with 11 bases between. This CDR3 spans 13 amino acids. Germline V gives CDR1 PRHDT, CDR2 FYEKMQ (reference sequence). The CDR3 protein is CASSLFGQIEQYF. The CDR3 DNA is TGTGCCAGCAGCTTATTCGGACAGATCGAGCAGTACTTC.

V is TRBV6-1 and J is TRBJ2-3; D may be TRBD1 (5 bases). The V gene's germline CDR1 is MNHNS and CDR2 SASEGT. The CDR3 is 15 residues long. V was clipped by 1 base and J by 6 bases, with 14 bases between them. CDR3 region: CASSEEVGPGDTQYF. Here the CDR3 DNA reads TGTGCCAGCAGTGAAGAGGTGGGGCCTGGTGATACGCAGTATTTT.

The V and J genes are TRBV29-1 and TRBJ1-2; maybe TRBD1 (5 bases). Per the germline V gene, CDR1 is SQVTM and CDR2 is ANQGSEA. The V and J ends lost 0 bases and 7 bases respectively, with 18 bases between them. The CDR3 runs 15 residues. The CDR3 DNA is TGCAGCGTTGAAGATCTGGGTTTGGGGGGAGGTGGCTACACCTTC. It is translated as CSVEDLGLGGGGYTF. The full variable domain, its missing parts supplied by reference TRBV29-1 and TRBJ1-2, is SAVISQKPSRDICQRGTSLTIQCQVDSQVTMMFWYRQQPGQSLTLIATANQGSEATYESGFVIDKFPISRPNLTFSTLTVSNMSPEDSSIYLCSVEDLGLGGGGYTFGSGTRLTVV.

The chain employs TRBV6-1 and TRBJ1-2; no clear D. Germline assignment: CDR1 MNHNS and CDR2 SASEGT. The CDR3 consists of 13 residues. Trimming took 0 bases from V and 8 from J, leaving 10 bases between them. The DNA of the CDR3 is TGTGCCAGCAGTGAAGCGATCGGGCTCGGCTACACCTTC. Translation gives CASSEAIGLGYTF.

The V and J genes are TRBV29-1 and TRBJ1-1; TRBD1 is a possible D gene (5 bases). V lost 8 bases and J 0 bases, leaving 13 bases between the germline ends. Germline V gene lookup returns CDR1 SQVTM and CDR2 ANQGSEA. This CDR3 comprises 13 residues. The CDR3 here is CSIRGGLNTEAFF. In nucleotides, the CDR3 is TGCAGCATAAGGGGCGGCCTGAACACTGAAGCTTTCTTT.

The V and J genes are TRBV7-9 and TRBJ2-5; no clear D gene. Looked up from germline, CDR1 is SEHNR and CDR2 is FQNEAQ (reference sequence). The CDR3 has 14 amino acids. V was cut by 0 bases and J by 7 bases, with 12 bases left in between. In DNA, the CDR3 is TGTGCCAGCAGCTTAGCTGGTCAACGAGGGACCCAGTACTTC. As protein: CASSLAGQRGTQYF.

The genes are TRBV29-1 and TRBJ2-5; 8 bases line up with TRBD1. The CDR3 extends over 15 amino acids. From germline, CDR1 is SQVTM and CDR2 ANQGSEA. The trim removed 4 bases at V and 5 bases at J, leaving 12 bases unmatched. CDR3 amino acids: CSVGERDRPRETQYF. CDR3 in DNA: TGCAGCGTTGGGGAAAGGGACAGGCCCCGGGAGACCCAGTACTTC.

The rearrangement links TRBV9 to TRBJ2-7; 8 nucleotides agree with TRBD2. The V and J ends lost 4 bases and 5 bases, in that order; junction bases with no gene match: 11. From germline, CDR1 is SGDLS and CDR2 YYNGEE. The CDR3 contains 15 residues. DNA of the CDR3: TGTGCCAGCAGCCCGGACAGCGGGAGAGGAAACGAGCAGTACTTC. Amino acid sequence: CASSPDSGRGNEQYF. Together with reference TRBV9 and TRBJ2-7, the CDR3 gives the full variable domain: DSGVTQTPKHLITATGQRVTLRCSPRSGDLSVYWYQQSLDQGLQFLIQYYNGEERAKGNILERFSAQQFPDLHSELNLSSLELGDSALYFCASSPDSGRGNEQYFGPGTRLTVT.

This clone has only a few counts. The chain employs TRBV4-1 and TRBJ2-7; TRBD1 agrees at 7 bases. The CDR3 loop spans 15 amino acids. With 2 bases clipped from V and 2 bases from J, the junction kept 6 bases outside the gene matches. Germline V gene lookup returns CDR1 MGHRA and CDR2 YSYEKL. CDR3 sequence: CASSQNRDSPYEQYF. CDR3 nucleotides: TGCGCCAGCAGCCAAAACCGGGACAGCCCCTACGAGCAGTACTTC.

V and J are TRBV6-1 and TRBJ1-4; D is perhaps TRBD1 (6 bases). V lost 4 bases and J 3 bases, leaving 15 bases between the germline ends. This CDR3 has 16 residues. Germline-derived CDR1 and CDR2 are MNHNS and SASEGT. The CDR3 nucleotides read TGTGCCAGCAGTGTTTACAGGGTGGGGTCTAATGAAAAACTGTTTTTT. This sequence encodes CASSVYRVGSNEKLFF.

The CDR3 DNA sequence: TGTGCCAGCAGCTTATACAGGGGACATGAGCAGTTCTTC. Translation gives CASSLYRGHEQFF. The V gene is TRBV5-6, the J gene TRBJ2-1, with TRBD1 matching 7 bases. The ends lost 2 bases at V and 8 bases at J; junction bases unmatched: 4. From germline, CDR1 is SGHDT and CDR2 YYEEEE. This CDR3 comprises 13 residues.

The rearrangement joins TRBV4-2 to TRBJ1-2, with D possibly matching TRBD1 (5 bases). The V end was cut by 2 bases, the J end by 0 bases, with 19 bases between. Per germline, CDR1 LGHNA and CDR2 YNFKEQ. The CDR3 is 18 amino acids. CDR3 residues: CASSQSRGEEASNYGYTF. CDR3 sequence (DNA): TGTGCCAGCAGCCAAAGTAGGGGAGAGGAAGCGTCTAACTATGGCTACACCTTC.

The chain combines TRBV5-1 with TRBJ2-7; 9 bases align to TRBD1. Germline CDR1 SGHRS, CDR2 YFSETQ. V lost 4 bases to trimming and J lost 1 base; unmatched junction nucleotides: 9. CDR3 size: 16 residues. The CDR3: CASSRLMTGGSYEQYF. As DNA, the CDR3 is TGCGCCAGCAGCCGATTAATGACAGGGGGTTCCTACGAGCAGTACTTC. Drawing the rest from reference TRBV5-1 and TRBJ2-7, the complete variable domain is KAGVTQTPRYLIKTRGQQVTLSCSPISGHRSVSWYQQTPGQGLQFLFEYFSETQRNKGNFPGRFSGRQFSNSRSEMNVSTLELGDSALYLCASSRLMTGGSYEQYFGPGTRLTVT.

In this sample, this clone turned up once. The chain employs TRBV5-6 and TRBJ2-7; D may match TRBD1 or TRBD2 (6 bases each). CDR1 is SGHDT and CDR2 is YYEEEE in the germline V gene. The CDR3 runs 13 residues. Trimming stripped 0 bases from V and 7 bases from J, with 11 bases between. The CDR3 coding sequence is TGTGCCAGCAGCTTGGGCAGGGGAGGAGAGCAGTACTTC. It codes for CASSLGRGGEQYF.

J is TRBJ2-2 and V is TRBV5-4; perhaps TRBD1 as D (5 bases). The CDR3 spans 15 residues. The V gene lost 0 bases and the J gene lost 2 bases, with 8 bases spanning the gap. Germline values: CDR1 SGHNT, CDR2 YYREEE (reference sequence). The CDR3 here is CASSLAGLNTGELFF. CDR3 DNA: TGTGCCAGCAGCTTGGCAGGGTTAAACACCGGGGAGCTGTTTTTT.

This clone is a singleton in its sample. The V and J genes are TRBV4-1 and TRBJ2-5; TRBD1 agrees at 8 bases. The CDR3 extends over 19 amino acids. CDR1 and CDR2 from the germline V gene are MGHRA and YSYEKL. Losses at the gene ends were 0 bases for V and 5 bases for J; bases not matched to a gene: 17. CDR3 in DNA: TGCGCCAGCAGCCAAGAACTGTCCCTCGTCCGCGGGGACAGGGAGACCCAGTACTTC. Translated, it gives CASSQELSLVRGDRETQYF.

The genes are TRBV29-1 and TRBJ1-1; no definite D call. In germline, CDR1 is SQVTM, CDR2 ANQGSEA. V was cut by 7 bases and J by 1 base, with 7 bases left in between. The CDR3 extends over 11 amino acids. CDR3 bases: TGCAGCGGAACAGAGAACACTGAAGCTTTCTTT. Encoded protein: CSGTENTEAFF. Filled out from reference TRBV29-1 and TRBJ1-1, the complete variable domain reads SAVISQKPSRDICQRGTSLTIQCQVDSQVTMMFWYRQQPGQSLTLIATANQGSEATYESGFVIDKFPISRPNLTFSTLTVSNMSPEDSSIYLCSGTENTEAFFGQGTRLTVV.

The rearrangement uses TRBV7-9 and TRBJ2-2, with D unclear. V dropped 4 bases and J dropped 0 bases, with 15 bases sitting between them. The CDR3 consists of 17 residues. Germline lookup yields CDR1 SEHNR and CDR2 FQNEAQ (reference sequence). The DNA for the CDR3 is TGTGCCAGCAGCTCCCGTCTTTGGCATACGAACACCGGGGAGCTGTTTTTT. This codes for CASSSRLWHTNTGELFF.

The chain couples TRBV6-5 to TRBJ1-1; D is possibly TRBD1 (6 bases). Germline CDR1 and CDR2: MNHEY and SVGAGI. Trimming removed 6 bases at V and 1 base at J, with 6 bases between. This CDR3 is built from 12 residues. DNA for the CDR3: TGTGCCAGCAGCAGGGGGAACACTGAAGCTTTCTTT. Residues: CASSRGNTEAFF.